These T cell receptor beta chains were read from a single sample in a study of shared clonotypes between healthy human individuals. The table came from immunoSEQ multiplex PCR; TCRdb's copy has only in-frame clones and leaves some out. The sample lists under 2,500,000 clones, 90% to 97% occurring once. Material: naive CD4+ T cells sorted from blood. The receptors shown here come from a man younger than 30 in good health. Each CDR3 is given with its conserved first and last residue. D genes are given only for firm matches. Clone size is shown for a subset of rows, as once, few, many or a class of expanded clone.

d_gene | j_gene | v_gene | abundance | CDR3aa
. | TRBJ2-5 | TRBV2 | . | CASRYTGTKETQYF
TRBD1 | TRBJ2-2 | TRBV10-1 | . | CASSEYRDRNTGELFF
. | TRBJ1-4 | TRBV7-9 | . | CASSFSGPANEKLFF
. | TRBJ2-7 | TRBV27 | . | CASSFFGQTSYEQYF
. | TRBJ2-2 | TRBV2 | . | CAGSPGANTGELFF
. | TRBJ2-3 | TRBV7-2 | . | CASSLSGLRTDTQYF
TRBD1 | TRBJ2-6 | TRBV9 | . | CASSVGDSHSGANVLTF
. | TRBJ1-2 | TRBV9 | . | CASTGEHYGYTF
. | TRBJ2-3 | TRBV30 | few | CAWTKDSSSTDTQYF
. | TRBJ1-2 | TRBV4-1 | . | CASSLAGSDGYTF
. | TRBJ1-5 | TRBV15 | few | CATSREGMQPQHF
. | TRBJ2-7 | TRBV20-1 | once | CSARFRFEQYF
TRBD1 | TRBJ1-1 | TRBV18 | . | CASSPNLAGTGGMNTEAFF
. | TRBJ1-5 | TRBV2 | . | CASRGSHTGPQHF
. | TRBJ2-3 | TRBV10-1 | . | CASSESKGSTDTQYF
. | TRBJ1-1 | TRBV28 | . | CASSLPLWGEKVVNTEAFF
TRBD1 | TRBJ2-3 | TRBV9 | . | CASSADRGHGDTQYF
. | TRBJ2-1 | TRBV6-5 | . | CASSYYRITSGNEQFF
TRBD2 | TRBJ2-5 | TRBV9 | . | CASSPLGGGPRETQYF
TRBD1 | TRBJ2-7 | TRBV18 | . | CASSSIRTGPAYEQYF
TRBD2 | TRBJ2-3 | TRBV5-4 | . | CASTPGLAAGYADTQYF
TRBD1 | TRBJ1-2 | TRBV27 | . | CASRMGQGSGYTF
TRBD1 | TRBJ2-1 | TRBV6-5 | . | CASSTQGQGAGEQFF
TRBD1 | TRBJ1-5 | TRBV5-6 | . | CASSFRTGVNQPQHF
. | TRBJ2-2 | TRBV9 | few | CASSVVQGLTGELFF
TRBD1 | TRBJ1-4 | TRBV5-5 | . | CASSRIGTVGNEKLFF
. | TRBJ2-7 | TRBV7-2 | . | CASSLDGRAYEQYF
TRBD1 | TRBJ1-4 | TRBV10-3 | . | CAISANRGNNEKLFF
TRBD2 | TRBJ2-3 | TRBV5-1 | . | CASSLAGGPTDTQYF
. | TRBJ1-3 | TRBV5-4 | . | CASSSDSASGNTIYF
. | TRBJ1-6 | TRBV4-1 | . | CASSPPPSGGSSPLHF
TRBD2 | TRBJ2-1 | TRBV13 | . | CASSSPGLAGNEQFF
. | TRBJ2-3 | TRBV15 | . | CATSRGPTSTDTQYF
TRBD1 | TRBJ2-5 | TRBV7-2 | . | CASSPGQGARETQYF
. | TRBJ2-7 | TRBV7-2 | . | CASSLEVSGKYEQYF
. | TRBJ1-4 | TRBV28 | . | CASSATRRRDEKLFF
. | TRBJ1-1 | TRBV2 | . | CASMGRANTEAFF
. | TRBJ2-3 | TRBV30 | . | CAWSVEGGRRDTQYF
TRBD1 | TRBJ1-2 | TRBV7-9 | . | CASSFDRGRSYGYTF
. | TRBJ2-3 | TRBV4-3 | . | CASSPSRDQRTDTQYF
. | TRBJ2-5 | TRBV30 | . | CAWNLGLRETQYF
TRBD2 | TRBJ2-1 | TRBV30 | . | CAWSVFPLAGDNEQFF
TRBD1 | TRBJ1-6 | TRBV28 | . | CASSNDRGIGPLHF
. | TRBJ2-1 | TRBV2 | . | CASSVRAGFNNEQFF
TRBD2 | TRBJ2-3 | TRBV12-5 | . | CASGPGTRTDTQYF
. | TRBJ1-3 | TRBV7-6 | once | CASSYGGGGNTIYF
TRBD1 | TRBJ1-2 | TRBV5-1 | . | CASSRGDRPLGYTF
TRBD2 | TRBJ2-3 | TRBV4-3 | . | CASSQDTLAGSTDTQYF
. | TRBJ2-7 | TRBV9 | . | CASSPQVFSYEQYF
TRBD2 | TRBJ2-1 | TRBV18 | . | CASSPLAGEGNEQFF
TRBD1 | TRBJ1-5 | TRBV19 | . | CASKATGTGNQPQHF
. | TRBJ2-7 | TRBV11-3 | . | CASSLDIGYEQYF
TRBD1 | TRBJ2-5 | TRBV5-1 | . | CASSAGDRDQETQYF
TRBD1 | TRBJ1-3 | TRBV10-3 | . | CATGQGLSGNTIYF
. | TRBJ2-7 | TRBV2 | . | CASSGHSFYEQYF
. | TRBJ2-1 | TRBV5-1 | . | CASGQLNNEQFF
. | TRBJ2-6 | TRBV5-1 | once | CASSFTGSTSGANVLTF